This T cell receptor beta chain was sequenced during a study of T cells in women clearing cervical HPV infection. Study-level background: Blood came at first lesion visit for cases, post-clearance for controls.

Generated by immunoSEQ multiplex PCR, the TCRdb table keeps only in-frame clones and is missing some. Recorded for this sample: some 20,000 clones. To note about this clone: Its antigen is unidentified. One end of the junction fails to match germline, which may point to a read error. The CDR3 end is not reached by the read, which stops 3 residues before it; the germline J gene fills it in.

Per germline, CDR1 SNHLY and CDR2 FYNNEI. This CDR3 contains 17 residues. Findings and limits, study-wide: Richness differences could reflect unmeasured T-cell content per sample.

The chain couples TRBV2 to TRBJ2-6; a weak D match, TRBD1 (6 bases). This clonotype was obtained from a woman between 18 and 70 years old with a cervical HPV16 infection that either progressed to CIN3+ or cleared (not recorded which). The sample comprised blood buffy coat. CDR3 in amino acids: CASSERGLFSGSNVLTF. CDR3 DNA (partial): TGTGCCAGCAGTGAGAGGGGGTTATTCTCTGGGTCCAACGTC.